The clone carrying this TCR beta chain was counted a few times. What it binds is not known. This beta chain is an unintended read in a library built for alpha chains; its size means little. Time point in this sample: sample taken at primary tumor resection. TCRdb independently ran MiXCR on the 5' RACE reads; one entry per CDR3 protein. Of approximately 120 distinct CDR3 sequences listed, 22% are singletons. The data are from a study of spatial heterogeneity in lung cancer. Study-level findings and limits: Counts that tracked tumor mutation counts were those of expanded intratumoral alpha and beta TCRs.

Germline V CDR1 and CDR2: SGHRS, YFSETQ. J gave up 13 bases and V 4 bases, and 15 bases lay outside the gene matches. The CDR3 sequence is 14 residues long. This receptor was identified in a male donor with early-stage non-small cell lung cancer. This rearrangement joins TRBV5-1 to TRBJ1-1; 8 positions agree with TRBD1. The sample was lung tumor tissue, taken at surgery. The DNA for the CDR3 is TGCGCCAGCAGCCTCTCCCAGGGGGCGACGATCGGTTTCTTT. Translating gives CASSLSQGATIGFF.